The 22 T cell receptor beta chains presented below share a single source sample, sequenced in a study of cytomegalovirus exposure and HLA in healthy donors. Clones were sequenced by immunoSEQ multiplex PCR, and TCRdb holds only the in-frame ones, with some missing. The profile shows under 80,000 clones, roughly 95% of them singletons. Specimen: PBMCs. The receptors were gathered from a woman aged 18-30 years in good health and CMV-seropositive.

The chain employs TRBV14 and TRBJ2-1; the match to TRBD2 covers 15 bases. The length of the CDR3 is 18 residues. Germline assignment: CDR1 SGHDN and CDR2 FVKESK. Germline trimming cut 3 bases from V and 6 bases from J; bases unmatched to any gene: 9. The CDR3 loop reads CASSHRTSGRDLSNEQFF. In DNA form, the CDR3 reads TGTGCCAGCAGCCATCGGACTAGCGGGAGGGACTTGAGCAATGAGCAGTTCTTC. The whole variable domain, filled in from reference TRBV14 and TRBJ2-1, reads EAGVTQFPSHSVIEKGQTVTLRCDPISGHDNLYWYRRVMGKEIKFLLHFVKESKQDESGMPNNRFLAERTGGTYSTLKVQPAELEDSGVYFCASSHRTSGRDLSNEQFFGPGTRLTVL.

The chain carries TRBV19 and TRBJ2-3, with 7 positions matching TRBD1. The CDR3 loop spans 15 amino acids. J lost 0 bases, V lost 5 bases, and 5 bases had no gene match. Per germline, CDR1 LNHDA and CDR2 SQIVND (reference sequence). The CDR3 coding sequence is TGTGCCAGTAGTTTGACAGGGTTTAGCACAGATACGCAGTATTTT. It encodes CASSLTGFSTDTQYF. Variable domain in full (rest from reference TRBV19 and TRBJ2-3): DGGITQSPKYLFRKEGQNVTLSCEQNLNHDAMYWYRQDPGQGLRLIYYSQIVNDFQKGDIAEGYSVSREKKESFPLTVTSAQKNPTAFYLCASSLTGFSTDTQYFGPGTRLTVL.

V and J are TRBV7-2 and TRBJ2-1, with unresolved D. In germline, CDR1 is SGHTA, CDR2 FQGNSA. Between the trimmed V and J ends, which lost 3 bases and 6 bases, there was a span of 12 bases. There are 14 residues in the CDR3. CDR3 protein: CASSFELSPNEQFF. The CDR3 bases are TGTGCCAGCAGCTTCGAGCTTAGTCCCAATGAGCAGTTCTTC.

This clone turned up a few times. This sequence joins TRBV7-2 and TRBJ1-5; D ambiguous. The CDR3 is 14 residues long. Germline CDR1 and CDR2: SGHTA and FQGNSA. Trimming stripped 1 base from V and 1 base from J, with 5 bases between. The CDR3 region has the DNA TGTGCCAGCAGCTTAGAGCTGAGCAATCAGCCCCAGCATTTT. This translates into CASSLELSNQPQHF.

The chain uses TRBV7-9 and TRBJ2-2, with D possibly TRBD2 on 6 matching bases. Trimming cost V 3 bases and J 5 bases, with 10 bases left between them. This CDR3 contains 14 residues. Germline V gene data show CDR1 as SEHNR and CDR2 as FQNEAQ (reference sequence). CDR3 sequence (DNA): TGTGCCAGCAGCTTTGCCGGGAGTACCGGGGAGCTGTTTTTT. Translation gives CASSFAGSTGELFF.

This sequence joins TRBV5-1 and TRBJ1-6; TRBD1 aligns across 9 bases. This CDR3 spans 16 amino acids. Germline assignment: CDR1 SGHRS and CDR2 YFSETQ. The J segment lost 7 bases and the V segment lost 2 bases, leaving 7 bases of the junction unmatched. The DNA of the CDR3 is TGCGCCAGCAGCTTAACGGGACAGGGTCTGAATTCACCCCTCCACTTT. Protein sequence: CASSLTGQGLNSPLHF.

The genes are TRBV5-1 and TRBJ2-7; D call uncertain. Germline values: CDR1 SGHRS, CDR2 YFSETQ. Trimming cost V 0 bases and J 0 bases, with 10 bases left between them. The CDR3 consists of 15 residues. The CDR3 region is CASSLAGRSSYEQYF. In nucleotides, the CDR3 is TGCGCCAGCAGCTTGGCCGGTAGGAGCTCCTACGAGCAGTACTTC.

This chain links TRBV7-2 with TRBJ1-2, with D maybe TRBD1 (5 bases). V lost 2 bases to trimming and J lost 4 bases, with 8 bases between them. Germline CDR1 is SGHTA and CDR2 is FQGNSA. The CDR3 runs to 13 residues. CDR3 nucleotide sequence: TGTGCCAGCAGCTTAACAGGCGGCTATGGCTACACCTTC. Translation: CASSLTGGYGYTF.

This chain joins TRBV2 and TRBJ1-1, with D possibly TRBD1 on 5 matching bases. The germline V gene encodes CDR1 SNHLY and CDR2 FYNNEI. V was trimmed by 8 bases and J by 6 bases, leaving 13 bases between them. The CDR3 covers 12 residues. The CDR3 DNA sequence: TGTGCCAGCGGGCTTTCGGGGGCTGAAGCTTTCTTT. Its translation is CASGLSGAEAFF.

J is TRBJ1-3 and V is TRBV7-6, with D hard to call. V lost 5 bases to trimming and J lost 0 bases, with 14 bases between them. CDR3 size: 16 residues. Germline assignment: CDR1 SGHVS and CDR2 FNYEAQ. CDR3 region: CASSLRTGSSGNTIYF. CDR3 coding DNA: TGTGCCAGCAGCCTCAGGACGGGATCCTCTGGAAACACCATATATTTT.

V gene TRBV11-3 combines with J gene TRBJ2-1; 9 nucleotides line up with TRBD2. The V gene end was trimmed by 6 bases and the J gene end by 2 bases; junction bases not matched to a gene: 5. Germline V gives CDR1 SGHNT, CDR2 YENEEA. CDR3 length equals 15 residues. The CDR3 sequence: CASSTSGGTYNEQFF. DNA for the CDR3: TGTGCCAGCAGTACCAGCGGGGGGACCTACAATGAGCAGTTCTTC. The whole variable domain, remainder taken from reference TRBV11-3 and TRBJ2-1, is EAGVVQSPRYKIIEKKQPVAFWCNPISGHNTLYWYLQNLGQGPELLIRYENEEAVDDSQLPKDRFSAERLKGVDSTLKIQPAELGDSAVYLCASSTSGGTYNEQFFGPGTRLTVL.

The chain employs TRBV14 and TRBJ2-3; the match to TRBD1 covers 9 bases. The J segment lost 2 bases and the V segment lost 4 bases, leaving 7 bases of the junction unmatched. Germline lookup yields CDR1 SGHDN and CDR2 FVKESK. The CDR3 is made up of 16 amino acids. Here the CDR3 reads CASSPGQGKITDTQYF. The CDR3 coding sequence is TGTGCCAGCAGCCCAGGACAGGGGAAAATCACAGATACGCAGTATTTT.

The V gene is TRBV30, the J gene TRBJ2-2, with 8 bases that match TRBD2. V shed 1 base, J shed 4 bases, and the junction held 5 bases outside the gene matches. The CDR3 is 15 amino acids. Germline lookup yields CDR1 GTSNPN and CDR2 SVGIG (reference sequence). CDR3 residues: CAWSEGRGATGELFF. The CDR3 nucleotides are TGTGCCTGGAGTGAAGGGCGGGGGGCCACCGGGGAGCTGTTTTTT.

The genes are TRBV28 and TRBJ2-7; TRBD2 matches 7 bases. V shed 5 bases and J 1 base; nucleotides not matched to a gene: 14. This CDR3 has 17 residues. The V gene's germline CDR1 is MDHEN and CDR2 SYDVKM. The DNA for the CDR3 is TGTGCCAGCAGTCTGGGCGGGGGTGGGCGGAAGTCCTACGAGCAGTACTTC. Its translation is CASSLGGGGRKSYEQYF.

The V and J genes are TRBV2 and TRBJ2-5; 7 nucleotides line up with TRBD2. The CDR3 is 16 residues long. The junction had 13 bases not matched to a gene; V was cut back by 7 bases and J by 2 bases. Germline assignment: CDR1 SNHLY and CDR2 FYNNEI. The CDR3 reads CASNSLGGTEQETQYF. The CDR3 bases are TGTGCCAGCAACTCACTGGGAGGGACGGAACAAGAGACCCAGTACTTC. Full variable domain (missing parts from reference TRBV2 and TRBJ2-5): EPEVTQTPSHQVTQMGQEVILRCVPISNHLYFYWYRQILGQKVEFLVSFYNNEISEKSEIFDDQFSVERPDGSNFTLKIRSTKLEDSAMYFCASNSLGGTEQETQYFGPGTRLLVL.

The V call is TRBV14, the J call TRBJ2-7; D is uncertain. Germline V gene lookup returns CDR1 SGHDN and CDR2 FVKESK. Trimming removed 2 bases at V and 3 bases at J, with 8 bases between. This CDR3 has 13 residues. CDR3 bases: TGTGCCAGCAGCCAACCGAACAGCTACGAGCAGTACTTC. Translated: CASSQPNSYEQYF.

The chain combines TRBV28 with TRBJ2-7; D perhaps matches TRBD2 (6 bases). The ends were cut back, 4 bases at V and 2 bases at J, with 18 bases in the middle. The CDR3 has 16 amino acids. Per germline, CDR1 MDHEN and CDR2 SYDVKM. The CDR3 sequence: CASSSPSAGKTYEQYF. Written as DNA, the CDR3 is TGTGCCAGCAGTTCCCCGTCTGCGGGAAAAACCTACGAGCAGTACTTC.

The chain carries TRBV7-9 and TRBJ2-4, with a possible D match to TRBD1 (7 bases). The germline CDR1 and CDR2 sequences are SEHNR and FQNEAQ (reference sequence). Trimming took off 2 bases at V and 4 bases at J, with 12 bases between the two ends. This CDR3 spans 15 amino acids. For the CDR3, the DNA is TGTGCCAGCAGCTTATGGCGGGACAGAAAAAACATTCAGTACTTC. Its translation: CASSLWRDRKNIQYF.

V and J are TRBV4-2 and TRBJ2-6; 7 positions match TRBD2. V shed 0 bases, J shed 2 bases, and the junction held 1 base outside the gene matches. Looked up from germline, CDR1 is LGHNA and CDR2 is YNFKEQ. The CDR3 totals 16 residues. CDR3 sequence: CASSQDGGAGANVLTF. In nucleotides, the CDR3 is TGTGCCAGCAGCCAAGATGGGGGGGCTGGGGCCAACGTCCTGACTTTC.

The chain links TRBV2 to TRBJ1-2; 11 nucleotides agree with TRBD1. This CDR3 has 17 residues. Germline V gene lookup returns CDR1 SNHLY and CDR2 FYNNEI. V gave up 2 bases and J gave up 6 bases; unmatched junction bases: 11. The CDR3 here is CASSEPLGQGAIDGYTF. The CDR3 nucleotides read TGTGCCAGCAGTGAACCCCTCGGACAGGGGGCTATAGATGGCTACACCTTC.

This rearrangement joins TRBV28 to TRBJ1-2; D may be TRBD1 (6 bases). The germline CDR1 and CDR2 sequences are MDHEN and SYDVKM. V lost 8 bases, J lost 7 bases, and 23 bases lay in between. The length of the CDR3 is 15 residues. In DNA form, the CDR3 reads TGTGCCAGCGCCCTTCTCGGGACATCAGTCGGTGGCTACACCTTC. Translation: CASALLGTSVGGYTF.

J is TRBJ1-1 and V is TRBV5-1; TRBD1 aligns across 10 bases. The CDR3 extends over 15 amino acids. Germline CDR1 is SGHRS and CDR2 is YFSETQ. Trimming at V came to 4 bases and at J to 3 bases, leaving 6 bases not matched to a gene. In DNA, the CDR3 is TGCGCCAGCAGCCCACACGGGACAGGGGACACTGAAGCTTTCTTT. This encodes CASSPHGTGDTEAFF.